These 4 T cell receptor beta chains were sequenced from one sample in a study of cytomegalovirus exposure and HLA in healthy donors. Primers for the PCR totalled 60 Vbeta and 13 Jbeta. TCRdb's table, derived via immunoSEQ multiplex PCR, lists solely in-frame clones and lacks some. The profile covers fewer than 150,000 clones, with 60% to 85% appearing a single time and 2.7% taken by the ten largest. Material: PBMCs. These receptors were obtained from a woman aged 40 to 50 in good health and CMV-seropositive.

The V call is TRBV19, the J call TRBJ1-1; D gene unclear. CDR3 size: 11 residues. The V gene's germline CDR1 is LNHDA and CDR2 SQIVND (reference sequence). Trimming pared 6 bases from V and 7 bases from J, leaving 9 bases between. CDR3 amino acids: CASRETGEAFF. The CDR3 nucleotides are TGTGCCAGTAGAGAGACGGGTGAAGCTTTCTTT.

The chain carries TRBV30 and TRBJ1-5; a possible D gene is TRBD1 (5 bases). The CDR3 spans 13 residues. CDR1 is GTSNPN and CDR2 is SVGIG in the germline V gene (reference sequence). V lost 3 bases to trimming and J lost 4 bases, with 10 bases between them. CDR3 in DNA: TGTGCCTGGAGGCAGGGCAAAAATCAGCCCCAGCATTTT. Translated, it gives CAWRQGKNQPQHF.

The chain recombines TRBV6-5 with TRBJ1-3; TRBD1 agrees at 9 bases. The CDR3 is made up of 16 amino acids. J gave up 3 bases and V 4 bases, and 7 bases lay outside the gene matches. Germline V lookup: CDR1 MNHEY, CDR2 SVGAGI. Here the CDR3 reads CASSSDRGRSGNTIYF. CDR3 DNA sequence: TGTGCCAGCAGTTCGGACAGGGGAAGAAGTGGAAACACCATATATTTT.

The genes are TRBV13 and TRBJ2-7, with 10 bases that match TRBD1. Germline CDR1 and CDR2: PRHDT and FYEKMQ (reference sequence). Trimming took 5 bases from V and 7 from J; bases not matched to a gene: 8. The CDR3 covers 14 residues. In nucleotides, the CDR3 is TGTGCCAGCAGCACTGGGACAGGGGTGGGGGAGCAGTACTTC. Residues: CASSTGTGVGEQYF.